This T cell receptor (beta chain) was captured by sequencing in a study of siplizumab effects on memory and regulatory T cells. With 2 bases removed from V and 5 bases from J, the gap between germline ends came to 5 bases. The CDR3 length is 12 residues. The germline CDR1 and CDR2 sequences are SGHDN and FVKESK. Libraries were prepared by immunoSEQ multiplex PCR; TCRdb keeps only in-frame clonotypes and omits some of them. The profile shows around 100,000 clones, roughly 94% of them singletons. V usage is TRBV14 and J usage is TRBJ2-3; no definite D call. This TCR was sampled from a human donor in good health. Input material: Tregs sorted from blood. CDR3: CASSQTRDTQYF. The CDR3 DNA sequence: TGTGCCAGCAGCCAAACTCGAGATACGCAGTATTTT.